The present T cell receptor beta chain was sequenced within a study of cytomegalovirus exposure and HLA in healthy donors (TCRdb year 2017). Regarding the study in general: An earlier analysis of fewer than 750 of the donors reported about 300 Gb of sequence data and 117 million unique TCR beta sequences obtained from roughly 180 million T cells. Besides the first cohort of under 700 subjects, a separate validation cohort made up of over 95 different subjects was used. Alongside the repertoire data, information on donor age, sex, ethnicity and CMV serostatus was compiled. The study profiled the T cell repertoires of fewer than 850 subjects by immunosequencing and related them to cytomegalovirus serostatus. Among 350 to 400 genotyped donors of the cohort, an average of approximately 240,000 unique TCR beta nucleotide sequences were sequenced per donor, around 20% of them non-productive. Both class I and class II loci were covered by HLA typing, at four-digit resolution. To study patterns of TCR occurrence, a later analysis re-analyzed previously published TCR beta repertoires from just over 650 donors and added high-resolution HLA genotyping. The aim of the study was to test whether cataloging public T cell receptors could identify signatures of past pathogen exposure. An early release that covered approximately 600 HLA-typed donors contained approximately 300 gigabases of sequencing data and 85 million to 100 million unique TCR sequences. Every discovery cohort repertoire had been produced on one sequencing platform. Rather than using new phenotypic data, the later analysis identified candidate immune exposures from TCR beta sequences and from how often those sequences occurred across donors. An earlier analysis of some 600 of the donors applied high-throughput TCR beta sequencing to assess whether each TCR beta V gene segment acted as functional or pseudogenic. The number of typed donors differed by locus: 629-630 for A, B, C, DRB1 and DQB1; 500 to 550 for DQA1; some 610 for DPA1; and roughly 470 for DPB1. High-throughput TCR immunosequencing, statistical association of individual TCRs with disease status, and machine learning were combined to predict cytomegalovirus infection status. Among the approximately 430 genotyped donors, around 81% belonged to the genetic ancestry cluster associated with self-reported Caucasian donors. Genome-wide SNP genotypes for about 60% of the 666 donors were used in a later genetic analysis, which treated that subset as a discovery cohort. Several DR-DQ haplotypes were treated as single units for association and clustering because of strong linkage in the cohort. Here is what the overall study found, with its caveats: Some IMGT-functional V segments, including TRBV6-2 and TRBV6-3, could not be told apart with the 87-base-pair reads, so those segments were excluded. A later genetic analysis associated a missense DCLRE1C variant with V-gene and J-gene trimming of TCR beta chains, and an independent cohort replicated the association. It was suggested by the authors that the approach could potentially be generalized to other disease states and immunological phenotypes. Specific HLA alleles were associated with 15,000 to 20,000 TCR beta sequences at a false discovery rate of 0.05 in a later analysis. This cohort had only TCR beta chains sequenced, and the lack of alpha or paired-chain data limited which features could be detected. Because counts were too low, roughly 18 rarely observed V segments, including chromosome 9 orphons, were left out of the earlier analysis of 500 to 650 of the donors. A later analysis found that TCR association rates varied across HLA loci, with DRB1 alleles showing the most associated TCRs and HLA-C alleles the fewest. When HLA alleles, especially DR and DQ, strongly co-occurred, attributing TCR associations to individual alleles was difficult. According to a later genetic analysis, donors in an Asian-associated ancestry cluster had fewer N-insertions in productive TCRs than the roughly 700-donor mean. In an earlier analysis of some 540 of the donors, most TCR beta V segments appeared in productive rearrangements about 87% or about 30% of the time, broadly matching IMGT annotations. A group of highly shared sequence variants was considered likely to be a technical artifact of the sequencing pipeline. For the cohort, immune exposure information was limited to CMV serostatus. Most TCR sequences were observed very rarely across donors, whereas some public TCRs were present in many individuals. Because some donors lacked HLA typing at each locus, the association tests relied only on the typed subset. Linkage disequilibrium might explain the correlated functional status among segregating V segments, but an unknown experimental factor could not be excluded. Most CMV-associated TCR beta chains appeared to be HLA-restricted in a later analysis, and the HLA associations seemed to be driven largely by CMV exposure. The study listed 150 to 200 TCR beta chains as associated with cytomegalovirus. The classifier was reported to diagnose cytomegalovirus status with high specificity and sensitivity in both the original and validation cohorts. According to a later analysis, parvovirus B19, influenza, CMV and Epstein-Barr virus appeared linked to several top co-occurrence clusters. Compared with equally common non-associated chains, HLA-associated TCR beta chains in a later analysis were more clonally expanded and had lower generation probabilities. A further reported finding was that TCR beta sequences accurately predicted the HLA-A and HLA-B alleles for most subjects in the first cohort. Presence/absence analyses assumed roughly uniform sequencing depth across donors, an assumption that may not hold. In vitro tests confirmed that a few of the cytomegalovirus-associated TCR beta chains recognize cytomegalovirus antigens.

CDR1 and CDR2 are drawn from the germline V gene: MNHNS, SASEGT. Taken from cysteine to phenylalanine, the CDR3 has 14 residues. Kept here is only the CDR3 DNA, which spans 42 bases and is read in frame from base 1. V is pared back by 8 bases and J by 0 bases, with 13 bases lying between the germline termini. Library creation used the immunoSEQ multiplex PCR assay. A mixture of 60 forward primers for TCR Vbeta segments and 13 reverse primers for TCR Jbeta segments was used in the multiplex PCR. The CDR3 region of rearranged TCR beta genes was amplified from genomic DNA by a multiplex PCR assay. Amplified TCR beta libraries were sequenced as 87-base-pair reads on the Illumina HiSeq System. The original methods were these. Across the 500 to 750 repertoires, a later analysis counted approximately 75 million unique TCR beta chains, 9 million to 14 million of which were shared by at least two donors. Raw reads were error-corrected and collapsed into unique sequences with a nearest-neighbor algorithm that merged closely related sequences to remove PCR and sequencing errors. V, D and J gene segments were assigned by aligning CDR3 sequences to IMGT reference sequences. For a sequence to be retained, a match of at least six nucleotides to both a V gene segment and a J gene segment was required. Rearrangements were classified as productive when the CDR3 lacked stop codons and remained in frame with V and J, and all other rearrangements were classified as non-productive. Following IMGT convention, CDR3 was defined as the stretch from the second conserved V-encoded cysteine up to the conserved J-encoded phenylalanine. The earlier analysis of 587 of the donors excluded any sequence lacking an unambiguous match to a single V gene segment. In an earlier analysis of several hundred of the donors, a V segment was called functional when productive rearrangements were above 56.7%, and segregating when the standard deviation between donors exceeded 5%. To diagnose cytomegalovirus status from the catalog of TCR beta chain sequences, a statistical classification framework was built. A later analysis assigned V and J genes by comparing TCR nucleotide sequences with IMGT/GENE-DB human TR gene sequences. The TCRdist pipeline was used in a later analysis to assign CDR3 sequences and most-parsimonious VDJ recombination scenarios. In a later analysis, each TCR beta chain was defined by its CDR3 amino acid sequence together with its V-gene family, and reads without a unique V-gene family were excluded. To address suspected cross-contamination and a sequencing artifact, a later analysis removed approximately 590 highly shared, low-generation-probability nucleotide sequences. In a later analysis, a clonal expansion index for each public chain was calculated from normalized within-repertoire ranks of inferred template counts. In a later analysis, generation probabilities were computed using a VDJ recombination model fitted to out-of-frame rearrangements, and the results were checked against IGoR. A later analysis scored TCR-TCR, TCR-HLA and TCR-CMV co-occurrence with hypergeometric tests, applying a repertoire-size bias correction to TCR pairs. False discovery rates were estimated in a later analysis by permuting HLA or CMV assignments 20 times. A later analysis grouped co-occurring TCRs with DBSCAN, adding TCRdist sequence similarity when clustering within HLA-allele-positive subsets. Co-occurrence clustering excluded repertoires with fewer than 30,000 or more than 120,000 public chains, plus five with anomalous nucleotide sharing. TCRdb limited this immuneACCESS table to in-frame rearrangements with V and J called. A share of clones is missing; checked studies link under half to unresolved V genes, and the rest is unexplained. Clone size and the V and J calls come from that table; the DNA yielded D and trimming. This sample has 63,000 or so clones in its table, and 65% to 80% of those were observed once. The ten largest account for just under 3% of the sample.

The cohort consisted of 650 to 850 healthy bone marrow donors. Cohort members were all nominally healthy when sampled, although unrecorded immune exposures were likely present. The donor tested CMV seronegative and was one of the 352 seronegative cohort members. A peripheral blood sample was provided by each donor, and peripheral blood mononuclear cells were used for TCR beta sequencing. The Qiagen DNeasy Blood Extraction Kit was used to extract genomic DNA from the blood cell samples. In regard to this clone: What this receptor recognizes is not known. Base qualities are not recorded, but no much larger clone differs from it by a single base.

The source is a woman aged 30 to 39 in good health and CMV-seronegative. The sequenced sample consisted of PBMCs. Here the chain combines TRBV6-1 and TRBJ1-1, with no confidently assigned D gene. The CDR3 region reads CASGRESLNTEAFF. The nucleotide sequence is given as TGTGCCAGCGGTAGGGAGTCCTTGAACACTGAAGCTTTCTTT.